Listed below are T cell receptor beta chains from one sample, sequenced in a study of CD8 T cells in Susac syndrome. MiXCR, applied by TCRdb to the immunoSEQ multiplex PCR reads, yields one record per CDR3 protein. Among approximately 210,000 distinct CDR3 sequences listed, roughly 93% were seen once. Sequenced input: CD4+ T cells from PBMCs. The receptors shown here come from a human donor with Susac syndrome. The CDR3 runs from the conserved cysteine through the conserved F or W.

TRBJ1-6 TRBV7-3 CASSLSSYNSPLHF
TRBJ1-1 TRBV19 CASSGGTYTEAFF
TRBJ1-5 TRBV30 CAWSVERVPRGNQPQHF
TRBJ1-2 TRBV4-3 CASSQDGQGQNYGYTF
TRBJ2-1 TRBV27 CASSFDRGTNNEQFF
TRBJ2-5 TRBV5-1 CASATWGQETQYF
TRBJ2-7 TRBV7-8 CASSFAGGSPGEQYF
TRBJ2-7 TRBV20-1 CSARVAGLTYEQYF
TRBJ2-5 TRBV3-1 CASSQDPSGQETQYF
TRBJ1-2 TRBV12-3/TRBV12-4 CASSSGGAGYGYTF
TRBJ1-4 TRBV20-1 CSARRDLTGGEKLFF
TRBJ2-2 TRBV30 CAWSVASSTGELFF
TRBJ2-1 TRBV9 CASSVGPVYNEQFF
TRBJ1-6 TRBV7-2 CASSPEQGYNSPLHF
TRBJ1-3 TRBV30 CAWSAGQISGNTIYF
TRBJ1-6 TRBV6-2/TRBV6-3 CASSSHGTVTPQKYYSYNSPLHF
TRBJ1-5 TRBV7-9 CASSLDTDNQPQHF
TRBJ2-3 TRBV20-1 CSARGLAGDTDTQYF
TRBJ1-2 TRBV29-1 CSVPKTGLNGYTF
TRBJ2-5 TRBV7-7 CASVGRSQETQYF
TRBJ2-3 TRBV7-2 CASSRGNTQYF
TRBJ1-4 TRBV4-3 CASSQGAATNEKLFF
TRBJ2-7 TRBV25-1 CASSERAGRDEQYF
TRBJ1-5 TRBV27 CASGQVYQPQHF